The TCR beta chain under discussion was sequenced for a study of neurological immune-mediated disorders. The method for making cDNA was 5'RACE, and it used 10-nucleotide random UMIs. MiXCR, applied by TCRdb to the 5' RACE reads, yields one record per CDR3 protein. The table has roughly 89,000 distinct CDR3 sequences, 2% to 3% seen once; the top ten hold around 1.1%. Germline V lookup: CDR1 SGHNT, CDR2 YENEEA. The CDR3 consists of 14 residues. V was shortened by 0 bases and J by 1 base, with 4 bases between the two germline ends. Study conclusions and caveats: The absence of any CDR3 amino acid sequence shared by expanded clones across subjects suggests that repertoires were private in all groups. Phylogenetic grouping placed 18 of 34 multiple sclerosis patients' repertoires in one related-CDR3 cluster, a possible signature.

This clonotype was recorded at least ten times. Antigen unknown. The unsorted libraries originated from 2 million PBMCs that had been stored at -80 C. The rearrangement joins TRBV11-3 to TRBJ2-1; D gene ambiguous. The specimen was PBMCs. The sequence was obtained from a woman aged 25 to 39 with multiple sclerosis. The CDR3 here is CASSLENSYNEQFF. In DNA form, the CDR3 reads TGTGCCAGCAGCTTAGAGAATTCCTACAATGAGCAGTTCTTC. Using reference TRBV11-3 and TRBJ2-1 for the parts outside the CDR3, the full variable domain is EAGVVQSPRYKIIEKKQPVAFWCNPISGHNTLYWYLQNLGQGPELLIRYENEEAVDDSQLPKDRFSAERLKGVDSTLKIQPAELGDSAVYLCASSLENSYNEQFFGPGTRLTVL.